These 6 T cell receptor beta chains were all obtained from the same sample, sequenced in a study of control samples from healthy donors and cancer patients. TCRdb keeps only in-frame clones here, not all; method: immunoSEQ multiplex PCR. The profile shows about 150,000 clones, 93% of them singletons. The sequenced sample consisted of blood. The receptors shown here come from a man aged 50 to 60 in good health.

The genes are TRBV5-1 and TRBJ2-7, with D possibly matching TRBD1 (6 bases). CDR1 SGHRS and CDR2 YFSETQ come from the germline V gene. Trimming took off 3 bases at V and 5 bases at J, with 12 bases between the two ends. CDR3 length: 13 amino acids. The CDR3 sequence is CASSYGQQDEQYF. The CDR3 DNA follows: TGCGCCAGCAGCTACGGACAGCAGGACGAGCAGTACTTC.

The chain employs TRBV6-5 and TRBJ2-7; D is ambiguous. V was clipped by 2 bases and J by 0 bases, with 8 bases between them. This CDR3 is 14 amino acids long. Germline values: CDR1 MNHEY, CDR2 SVGAGI. This CDR3 reads CASSYPSLSYEQYF. In DNA, the CDR3 is TGTGCCAGCAGTTACCCCTCGCTCTCCTACGAGCAGTACTTC.

The CDR3 here is CASTRGALAKNIQYF. In DNA, the CDR3 is TGTGCCAGCACCCGGGGGGCTTTAGCCAAAAACATTCAGTACTTC. The chain links TRBV28 to TRBJ2-4, with a weak D call TRBD2 (7 bases). V lost 7 bases and J lost 0, with 13 bases in between. The CDR3 has 15 residues. Germline V gives CDR1 MDHEN, CDR2 SYDVKM.

This clone has only one observation. The chain uses TRBV9 and TRBJ2-5; perhaps TRBD1 as D (6 bases). Trimming removed 3 bases from V and 6 bases from J, with 18 bases in between. CDR1 is SGDLS and CDR2 is YYNGEE in the germline V gene. This CDR3 contains 15 residues. CDR3 amino acids: CASSGHRAAGQTQYF. The CDR3 DNA reads TGTGCCAGCAGCGGACACAGGGCCGCTGGACAGACCCAGTACTTC. The full variable domain, in which reference TRBV9 and TRBJ2-5 provide the parts outside the CDR3, is DSGVTQTPKHLITATGQRVTLRCSPRSGDLSVYWYQQSLDQGLQFLIQYYNGEERAKGNILERFSAQQFPDLHSELNLSSLELGDSALYFCASSGHRAAGQTQYFGPGTRLLVL.

The CDR3 DNA reads as TGTGCCAGCAGCTTAGGCGGGAGTAACACCGGGGAGCTGTTTTTT. Protein product: CASSLGGSNTGELFF. The chain uses TRBV11-3 and TRBJ2-2, with TRBD2 matching 7 bases. Germline V CDR1 and CDR2: SGHNT, YENEEA. The CDR3 spans 15 residues. V dropped 1 base and J dropped 2; count of bases not matched to a gene: 1.

The chain couples TRBV4-1 to TRBJ2-3, with 8 positions matching TRBD2. CDR1 and CDR2 from the germline V gene are MGHRA and YSYEKL. CDR3 length: 15 amino acids. The V gene end was trimmed by 3 bases and the J gene end by 5 bases; junction bases not matched to a gene: 7. The DNA of the CDR3 is TGCGCCAGCAGCCAGGGTGCGGGAGGAGTAGATACGCAGTATTTT. It specifies CASSQGAGGVDTQYF.